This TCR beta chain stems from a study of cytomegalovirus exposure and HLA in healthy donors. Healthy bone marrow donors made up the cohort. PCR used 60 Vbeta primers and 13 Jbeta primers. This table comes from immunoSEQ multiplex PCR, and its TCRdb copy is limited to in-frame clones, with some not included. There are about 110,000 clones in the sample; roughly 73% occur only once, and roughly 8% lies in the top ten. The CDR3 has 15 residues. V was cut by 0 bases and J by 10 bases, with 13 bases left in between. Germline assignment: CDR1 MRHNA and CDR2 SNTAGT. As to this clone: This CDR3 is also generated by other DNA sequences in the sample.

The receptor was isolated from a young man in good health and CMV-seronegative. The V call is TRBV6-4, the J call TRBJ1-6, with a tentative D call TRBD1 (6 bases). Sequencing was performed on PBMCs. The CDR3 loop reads CASSDSAQGGSPLHF. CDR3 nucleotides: TGTGCCAGCAGTGACTCGGCACAGGGTGGATCACCCCTCCACTTT.